Shown below are 2 T cell receptor beta chains from a single sample sequenced in a study of radiation and T cells in renal cell carcinoma. Stated time point: blood 4 weeks post-SBRT, at nephrectomy. Stated treatment: 15 Gy SBRT to primary tumor, nephrectomy 4 weeks later. Assay: immunoSEQ multiplex PCR; the TCRdb copy retains only in-frame clones and omits some. The sample consists of approximately 92,000 clones, around 85% of them appearing once. The input for sequencing was blood, taken from a patient whose treatment included radiotherapy and nephrectomy. The receptor set was obtained from a man between 50 and 59 years old with renal cell carcinoma.

The CDR3 here is CASSLRWGGWETQYF. The CDR3 nucleotides read TGTGCCAGCAGTTTACGTTGGGGGGGTTGGGAGACCCAGTACTTC. The chain couples TRBV27 to TRBJ2-5; 7 bases map to TRBD2. The germline V gene encodes CDR1 MNHEY and CDR2 SMNVEV (reference sequence). This CDR3 contains 15 residues. With V trimmed by 2 bases and J by 5 bases, 8 bases remained unmatched.

A few counts support this clone. The rearrangement joins TRBV29-1 to TRBJ2-7; no definite D call. This CDR3 comprises 11 residues. V lost 5 bases and J 0 bases, leaving 5 bases between the germline ends. Germline V gene sequence: CDR1 SQVTM, CDR2 ANQGSEA. DNA of the CDR3: TGCAGCGTTAGGAGCTCCTACGAGCAGTACTTC. Residues: CSVRSSYEQYF.